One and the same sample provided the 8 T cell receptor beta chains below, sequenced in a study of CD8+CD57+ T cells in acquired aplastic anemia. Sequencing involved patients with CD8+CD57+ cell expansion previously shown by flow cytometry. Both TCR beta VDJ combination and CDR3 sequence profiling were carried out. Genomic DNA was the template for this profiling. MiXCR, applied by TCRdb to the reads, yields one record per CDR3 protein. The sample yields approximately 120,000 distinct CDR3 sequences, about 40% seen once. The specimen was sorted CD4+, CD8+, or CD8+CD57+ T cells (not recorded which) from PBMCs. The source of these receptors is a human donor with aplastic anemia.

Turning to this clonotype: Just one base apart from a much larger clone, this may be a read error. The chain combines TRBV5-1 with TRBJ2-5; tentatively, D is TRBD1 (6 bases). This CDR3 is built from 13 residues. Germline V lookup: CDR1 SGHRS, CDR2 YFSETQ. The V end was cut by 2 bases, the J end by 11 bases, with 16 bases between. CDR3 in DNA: TGCGCCAGCAGCTTATGGGACAACAATGAGCAGTACTTC. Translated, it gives CASSLWDNNEQYF.

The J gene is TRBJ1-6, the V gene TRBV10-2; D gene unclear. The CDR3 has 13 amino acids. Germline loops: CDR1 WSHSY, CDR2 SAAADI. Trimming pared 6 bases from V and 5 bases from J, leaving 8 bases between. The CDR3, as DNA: TGCGCCAGCAGACGGACCAATAATTCACCCCTCCACTTT. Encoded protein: CASRRTNNSPLHF.

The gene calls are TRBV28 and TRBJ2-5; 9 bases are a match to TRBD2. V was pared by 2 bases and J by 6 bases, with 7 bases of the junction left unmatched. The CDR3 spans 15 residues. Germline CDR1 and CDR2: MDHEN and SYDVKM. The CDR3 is CASSLASGALKTQYF. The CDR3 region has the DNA TGTGCCAGCAGTTTAGCTAGCGGGGCCCTAAAGACCCAGTACTTC.

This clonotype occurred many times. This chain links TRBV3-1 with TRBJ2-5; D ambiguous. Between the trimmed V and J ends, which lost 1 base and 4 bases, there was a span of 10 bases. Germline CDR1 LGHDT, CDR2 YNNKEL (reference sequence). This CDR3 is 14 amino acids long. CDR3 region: CASSQGAQIETQYF. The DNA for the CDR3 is TGTGCCAGCAGCCAAGGGGCACAGATAGAGACCCAGTACTTC.

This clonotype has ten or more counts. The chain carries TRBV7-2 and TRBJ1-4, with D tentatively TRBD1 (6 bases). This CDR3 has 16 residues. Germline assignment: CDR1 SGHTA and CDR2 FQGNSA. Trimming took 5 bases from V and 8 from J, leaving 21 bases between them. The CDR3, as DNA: TGTGCCAGCAGCACAGAGTTGGTGGGGGCAAGAGAAAAACTGTTTTTT. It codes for CASSTELVGAREKLFF.

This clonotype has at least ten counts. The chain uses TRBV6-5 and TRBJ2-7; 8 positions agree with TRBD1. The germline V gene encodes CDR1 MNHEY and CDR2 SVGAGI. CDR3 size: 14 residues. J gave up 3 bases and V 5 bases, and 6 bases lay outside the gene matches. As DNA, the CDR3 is TGTGCCAGCAGTCACATCGGACAGGGCTACGAGCAGTACGTC. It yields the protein CASSHIGQGYEQYV.

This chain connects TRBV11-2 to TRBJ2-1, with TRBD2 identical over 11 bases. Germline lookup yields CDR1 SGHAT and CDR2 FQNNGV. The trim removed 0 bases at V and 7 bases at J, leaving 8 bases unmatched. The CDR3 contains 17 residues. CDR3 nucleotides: TGTGCCAGCAGCTTAGATTTCGGGACTAGCGGCGCGAATGAGCAGTTCTTC. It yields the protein CASSLDFGTSGANEQFF. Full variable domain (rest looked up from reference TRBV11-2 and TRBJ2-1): EAGVAQSPRYKIIEKRQSVAFWCNPISGHATLYWYQQILGQGPKLLIQFQNNGVVDDSQLPKDRFSAERLKGVDSTLKIQPAKLEDSAVYLCASSLDFGTSGANEQFFGPGTRLTVL.

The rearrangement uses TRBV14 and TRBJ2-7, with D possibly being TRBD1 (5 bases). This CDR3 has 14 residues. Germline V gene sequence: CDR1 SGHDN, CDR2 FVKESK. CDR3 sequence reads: CARDGARPSYEQYF. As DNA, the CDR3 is TGTGCTAGAGATGGGGCCAGGCCTTCCTACGAGCAGTACTTC.